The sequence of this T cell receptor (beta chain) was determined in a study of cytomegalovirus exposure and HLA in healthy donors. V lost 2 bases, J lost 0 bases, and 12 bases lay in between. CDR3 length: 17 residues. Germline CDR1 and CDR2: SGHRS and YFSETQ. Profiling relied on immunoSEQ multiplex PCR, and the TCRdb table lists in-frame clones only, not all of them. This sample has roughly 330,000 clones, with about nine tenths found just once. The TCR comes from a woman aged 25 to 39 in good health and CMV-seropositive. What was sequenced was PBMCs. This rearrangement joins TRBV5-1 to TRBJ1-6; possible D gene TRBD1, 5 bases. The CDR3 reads CASSFGTESSYNSPLHF. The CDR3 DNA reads TGCGCCAGCAGCTTCGGGACCGAGAGCTCCTATAATTCACCCCTCCACTTT. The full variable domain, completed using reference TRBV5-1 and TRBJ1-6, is KAGVTQTPRYLIKTRGQQVTLSCSPISGHRSVSWYQQTPGQGLQFLFEYFSETQRNKGNFPGRFSGRQFSNSRSEMNVSTLELGDSALYLCASSFGTESSYNSPLHFGNGTRLTVT.